This T cell receptor beta chain was obtained from a study of early T cells in non-severe SARS-CoV-2 infection. V lost 1 base to trimming and J lost 6 bases; unmatched junction nucleotides: 8. There are 15 residues in the CDR3. Germline CDR1 is SEHNR and CDR2 is FQNEAQ (reference sequence). Tagging with unique molecular identifiers was applied to individual cDNA molecules. TCRdb re-called the 5' RACE reads through MiXCR, storing one row per CDR3 protein. The sample has 66,000 or so distinct CDR3 sequences; roughly an eighth are singletons. This clonotype was recorded many times. The TCR originated in an adult who was a healthcare worker with PCR-confirmed SARS-CoV-2 infection or an uninfected control (not recorded which). The rearrangement joins TRBV7-9 to TRBJ1-1; 7 bases are a match to TRBD1. The specimen was whole blood. The CDR3 reads CASSLGQGRPPEAFF. The CDR3 DNA reads as TGTGCCAGCAGCTTAGGACAGGGCCGGCCTCCTGAAGCTTTCTTT.